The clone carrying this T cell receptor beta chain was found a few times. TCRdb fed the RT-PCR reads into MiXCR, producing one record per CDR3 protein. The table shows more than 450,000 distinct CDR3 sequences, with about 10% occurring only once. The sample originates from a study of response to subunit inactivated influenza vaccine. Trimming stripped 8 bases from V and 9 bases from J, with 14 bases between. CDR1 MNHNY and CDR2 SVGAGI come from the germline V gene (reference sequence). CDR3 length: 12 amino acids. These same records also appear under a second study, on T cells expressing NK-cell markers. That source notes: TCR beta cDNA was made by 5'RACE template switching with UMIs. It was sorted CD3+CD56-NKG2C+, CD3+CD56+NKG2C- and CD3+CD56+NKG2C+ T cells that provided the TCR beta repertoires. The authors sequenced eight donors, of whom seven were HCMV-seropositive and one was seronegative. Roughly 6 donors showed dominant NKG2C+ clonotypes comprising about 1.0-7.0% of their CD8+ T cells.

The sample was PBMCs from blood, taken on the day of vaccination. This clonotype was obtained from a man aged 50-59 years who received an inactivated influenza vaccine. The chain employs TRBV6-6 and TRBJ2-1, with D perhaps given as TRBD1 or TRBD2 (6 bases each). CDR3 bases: TGTGCCAGCGGAGGGGGTCAGAGTGAGCAGTTCTTC. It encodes CASGGGQSEQFF.